The next 11 T cell receptor beta chains were all read from a single sample in a study of blood T cell repertoires in COVID-19. The protocol was immunoSEQ multiplex PCR, while the TCRdb copy is restricted to in-frame clones and leaves out a portion. The sample lists some 42,000 clones; around four fifths were seen once. Sequencing was carried out using peripheral blood. All receptors derive from a man aged 50-59 years with active COVID-19.

This rearrangement joins TRBV5-1 to TRBJ1-1; perhaps TRBD1 as D (5 bases). Trimming removed 0 bases from V and 1 base from J, with 7 bases in between. In germline, CDR1 is SGHRS, CDR2 YFSETQ. This CDR3 spans 14 amino acids. For the CDR3, the DNA is TGCGCCAGCAGCTTGGCCGGGGGGAACACTGAAGCTTTCTTT. Protein sequence: CASSLAGGNTEAFF.

This rearrangement joins TRBV18 to TRBJ2-7; tentative D call: TRBD1 (6 bases). The V and J ends lost 4 bases and 3 bases respectively, with 10 bases between them. The germline gives CDR1 KGHSH, CDR2 LQKENI. The CDR3 spans 13 residues. The CDR3: CASSHGQLYEQYF. CDR3 nucleotides: TGTGCCAGCTCACATGGACAGCTCTACGAGCAGTACTTC.

In this sample, this clone turned up a few times. The rearrangement joins TRBV5-4 to TRBJ1-5, with D perhaps matching TRBD1 (6 bases). Germline V gives CDR1 SGHNT, CDR2 YYREEE (reference sequence). This CDR3 comprises 15 residues. V lost 4 bases and J 7 bases, leaving 18 bases between the germline ends. The CDR3 nucleotides read TGTGCCAGCAGCCAATCAGGGGAGATTGGACAGCCCCAGCATTTT. Translated, it gives CASSQSGEIGQPQHF.

This clone was found once. The rearrangement links TRBV12-3 or TRBV12-4 to TRBJ2-5, with D hard to call. Trimming removed 5 bases at V and 1 base at J, with 8 bases between. CDR3 length: 13 amino acids. CDR3 protein: CASSAEFQETQYF. CDR3 coding DNA: TGTGCCAGCAGTGCAGAATTCCAAGAGACCCAGTACTTC.

This chain links TRBV28 with TRBJ1-2; 7 bases line up with TRBD1. The CDR3 runs 14 residues. From germline, CDR1 is MDHEN and CDR2 SYDVKM. The V and J ends lost 9 bases and 7 bases, in that order; junction bases with no gene match: 14. CDR3: CASRQTGPKGGYTF. As DNA, the CDR3 is TGTGCCAGTCGTCAGACAGGGCCCAAGGGTGGCTACACCTTC.

The chain carries TRBV19 and TRBJ1-4; possibly TRBD1 for D (6 bases). The CDR3 has 13 residues. Germline-derived CDR1 and CDR2 are LNHDA and SQIVND (reference sequence). Trimming shortened V by 4 bases and J by 8 bases, and 11 bases separated the two germline ends. This CDR3 is CASSTEQGEKLFF. The CDR3 bases are TGTGCCAGTAGTACCGAACAGGGAGAAAAACTGTTTTTT.

The chain uses TRBV7-2 and TRBJ2-7; TRBD2 aligns across 15 bases. The germline CDR1 and CDR2 sequences are SGHTA and FQGNSA. Trimming cost V 5 bases and J 6 bases; bases outside gene matches: 11. The CDR3 has 17 residues. This CDR3 is CASSLMGTSGRLGEQYF. The CDR3 DNA reads as TGTGCCAGCAGCCTAATGGGGACTAGCGGGAGGCTAGGCGAGCAGTACTTC.

The chain is built from TRBV11-3 and TRBJ1-2; TRBD1 matches 8 bases. The CDR3 extends over 17 amino acids. The germline CDR1 and CDR2 sequences are SGHNT and YENEEA. Trimming at V came to 2 bases and at J to 5 bases, leaving 13 bases not matched to a gene. The CDR3 region has the DNA TGTGCCAGCAGCTTATCATTTGCAGGGGGCGCTGCATATGGCTACACCTTC. Protein sequence: CASSLSFAGGAAYGYTF.

Worth noting for this clone: In the same sample, other DNA sequences code for this CDR3. The chain employs TRBV7-9 and TRBJ2-7; D is perhaps TRBD2 (5 bases). CDR3 length equals 13 residues. The V and J ends lost 5 bases and 2 bases respectively, with 10 bases between them. Germline CDR1 reads SEHNR; CDR2 reads FQNEAQ (reference sequence). In nucleotides, the CDR3 is TGTGCCAGCAGCCCAGGACTCCCCTACGAGCAGTACTTC. Translated, it gives CASSPGLPYEQYF.

The V gene is TRBV7-6, the J gene TRBJ1-4; 8 nucleotides align to TRBD1. The ends lost 7 bases at V and 4 bases at J; junction bases unmatched: 11. The CDR3 contains 16 residues. CDR1 and CDR2 (germline): SGHVS, FNYEAQ. Here the CDR3 DNA reads TGTGCCAGCACCCCTTATAGAGACAGGGGTAATGAAAAACTGTTTTTT. It yields the protein CASTPYRDRGNEKLFF.

J is TRBJ2-3 and V is TRBV7-2; the match to TRBD1 covers 8 bases. Unmatched junction bases numbered 13, after V lost 5 bases and J lost 6 bases. The germline gives CDR1 SGHTA, CDR2 FQGNSA. The CDR3 runs 16 residues. The CDR3 sequence is CASSPLFWTGPDTQYF. DNA of the CDR3: TGTGCCAGCAGCCCCCTTTTCTGGACAGGGCCCGATACGCAGTATTTT.